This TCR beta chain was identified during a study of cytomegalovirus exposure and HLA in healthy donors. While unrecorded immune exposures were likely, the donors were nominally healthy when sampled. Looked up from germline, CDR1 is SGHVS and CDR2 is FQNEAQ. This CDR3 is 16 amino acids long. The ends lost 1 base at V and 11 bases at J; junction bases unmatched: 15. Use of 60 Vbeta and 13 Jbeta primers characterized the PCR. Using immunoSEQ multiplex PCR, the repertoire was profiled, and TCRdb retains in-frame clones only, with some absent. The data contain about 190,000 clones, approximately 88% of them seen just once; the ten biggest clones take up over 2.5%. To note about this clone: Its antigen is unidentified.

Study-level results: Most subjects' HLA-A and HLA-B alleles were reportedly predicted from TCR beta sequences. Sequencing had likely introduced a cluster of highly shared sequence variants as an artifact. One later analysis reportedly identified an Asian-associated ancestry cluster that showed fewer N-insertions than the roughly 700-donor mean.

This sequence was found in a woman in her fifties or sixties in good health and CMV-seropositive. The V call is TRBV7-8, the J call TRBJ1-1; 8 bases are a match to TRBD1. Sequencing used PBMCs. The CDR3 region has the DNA TGTGCCAGCAGCTTAGTAGGGGCCGGGCAGGGGGCACCGGCTTTCTTT. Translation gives CASSLVGAGQGAPAFF. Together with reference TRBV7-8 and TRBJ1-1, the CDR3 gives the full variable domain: GAGVSQSPRYKVAKRGQDVALRCDPISGHVSLFWYQQALGQGPEFLTYFQNEAQLDKSGLPSDRFFAERPEGSVSTLKIQRTQQEDSAVYLCASSLVGAGQGAPAFFGQGTRLTVV.